These T cell receptor beta chains were read from a single sample in a study of blood T cell repertoires in COVID-19. This table comes from immunoSEQ multiplex PCR, and its TCRdb copy is limited to in-frame clones, with some not included. Among 120,000 or so clones listed, approximately 81% were seen once. The source material was peripheral blood. The source is a man in his forties or fifties with active or convalescent COVID-19. Both conserved end residues are part of each CDR3. D genes are given only for firm matches. Rows may omit the clone size; those that give it use once, few, many or a size class.

D gene	V gene	J gene	clone size	CDR3 protein	CDR3 DNA
-	TRBV9	TRBJ2-1	-	CASSPHELSYNEQFF	TGTGCCAGCAGCCCCCACGAGCTCTCCTACAATGAGCAGTTCTTC
TRBD1	TRBV28	TRBJ2-5	few	CASSFPTGAQETQYF	TGTGCCAGCAGTTTTCCGACAGGGGCCCAAGAGACCCAGTACTTC
TRBD2	TRBV4-2	TRBJ2-5	few	CASSQGTSETETQYF	TGTGCCAGCAGCCAAGGGACTAGCGAGACGGAGACCCAGTACTTC
-	TRBV4-1	TRBJ1-4	-	CASSQDPNPKLFF	TGCGCCAGCAGCCAAGATCCCAATCCAAAACTGTTTTTT
TRBD1	TRBV11-3	TRBJ2-2	-	CASSHIDRVATGELFF	TGTGCCAGCAGCCACATAGACAGGGTAGCCACCGGGGAGCTGTTTTTT
-	TRBV19	TRBJ1-3	-	CASILNSAGLSGNTIYF	TGTGCCAGTATCCTAAATTCGGCAGGGCTCTCTGGAAACACCATATATTTT
-	TRBV12-5	TRBJ1-2	-	CASGLLSGGGGYTF	TGTGCTAGTGGTTTGCTTAGTGGGGGAGGAGGCTACACCTTC
-	TRBV7-3	TRBJ1-1	-	CASSSGHTEAFF	TGTGCCAGCAGCTCCGGTCACACTGAAGCTTTCTTT
TRBD1	TRBV11-2	TRBJ1-2	-	CASSPHTGGGGFANYGYTF	TGTGCCAGCAGCCCCCACACAGGGGGGGGCGGCTTCGCTAACTATGGCTACACCTTC
-	TRBV29-1	TRBJ1-5	-	CSVVVGDSNQPQHF	TGCAGCGTCGTGGTAGGAGATAGCAATCAGCCCCAGCATTTT
TRBD2	TRBV24-1	TRBJ2-1	once	CATGLAGYPDGEQFF	TGTGCCACGGGACTAGCGGGATATCCGGATGGTGAGCAGTTCTTC
TRBD1	TRBV27	TRBJ2-7	-	CASSLTGDHEQYF	TGTGCCAGCAGTTTAACAGGGGACCACGAGCAGTACTTC
-	TRBV6-5	TRBJ2-5	-	CASRRGSETQYF	TGTGCCAGCAGGCGGGGATCGGAGACCCAGTACTTC
-	TRBV5-1	TRBJ1-5	-	CASRYGGADQPQHF	TGCGCCAGCAGATACGGGGGGGCCGATCAGCCCCAGCATTTT
-	TRBV5-4	TRBJ1-6	-	CASSFFDSLNSPLHF	TGTGCCAGCAGCTTCTTCGACAGCCTTAATTCACCCCTCCACTTT
TRBD2	TRBV11-2	TRBJ2-5	-	CASSDIAGGRETQYF	TGTGCCAGCAGCGACATAGCGGGGGGGAGAGAGACCCAGTACTTC
-	TRBV14	TRBJ1-1	-	CASSPRGVLNTEAFF	TGTGCCAGCAGCCCTCGGGGGGTTTTGAACACTGAAGCTTTCTTT
-	TRBV27	TRBJ1-1	-	CASSTLGQMNTEAFF	TGTGCCAGCAGTACGCTCGGACAGATGAACACTGAAGCTTTCTTT
-	TRBV4-3	TRBJ1-1	-	CASSQDKYSEAFF	TGCGCCAGCAGCCAAGATAAATACTCTGAAGCTTTCTTT
-	TRBV3-1/TRBV3-2	TRBJ2-3	-	CASSQDSSWRVTQYF	TGTGCCAGCAGCCAAGATTCCTCCTGGAGAGTTACGCAGTATTTT
TRBD2	TRBV12-3/TRBV12-4	TRBJ2-7	few	CASRLGTSGGKYF	TGTGCCAGCAGACTCGGCACTAGCGGGGGGAAGTACTTC
-	TRBV27	TRBJ1-5	few	CASSFWGGNQPQHF	TGTGCCAGCAGTTTCTGGGGGGGCAATCAGCCCCAGCATTTT
-	TRBV3-1/TRBV3-2	TRBJ1-2	-	CASSQEETLANYGYTF	TGTGCCAGCAGCCAAGAAGAGACCCTAGCTAACTATGGCTACACCTTC
TRBD2	TRBV27	TRBJ2-1	-	CASSSLAGGPVYNEQFF	TGTGCCAGCAGTTCACTAGCGGGGGGGCCCGTATACAATGAGCAGTTCTTC
TRBD1	TRBV28	TRBJ1-2	few	CASISTGSDGYTF	TGTGCCAGCATCTCGACAGGGTCGGATGGCTACACCTTC
TRBD2	TRBV10-1	TRBJ2-1	-	CASSEELRGGNEQFF	TGCGCCAGCAGTGAGGAACTCCGGGGGGGCAATGAGCAGTTCTTC